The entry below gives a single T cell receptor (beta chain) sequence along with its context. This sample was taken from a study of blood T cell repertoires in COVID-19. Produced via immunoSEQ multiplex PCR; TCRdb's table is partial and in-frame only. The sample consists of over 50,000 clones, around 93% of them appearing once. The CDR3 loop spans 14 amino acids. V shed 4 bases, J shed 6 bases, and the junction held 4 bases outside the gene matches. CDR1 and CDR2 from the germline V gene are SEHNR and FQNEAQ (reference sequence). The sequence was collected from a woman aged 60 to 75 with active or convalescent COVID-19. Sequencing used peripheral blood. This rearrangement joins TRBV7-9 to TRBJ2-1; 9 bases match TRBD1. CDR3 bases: TGTGCCAGCAGCTCCGACAGGGGGGCCAATGAGCAGTTCTTC. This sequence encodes CASSSDRGANEQFF.